These 19 T cell receptor beta chains came from one sample sequenced in a study of T cell responses to AZD1222 COVID-19 vaccine. Assay: immunoSEQ multiplex PCR; the TCRdb copy retains only in-frame clones and omits some. The sample holds 150,000 to 200,000 clones; roughly 88% are singletons and the top ten take more than 9%. The sample was peripheral blood, taken 28 days after the second AZD1222 dose. These receptors came from an adult who received the AZD1222 COVID-19 vaccine.

The V gene is TRBV27, the J gene TRBJ2-3; TRBD2 matches 16 bases. This CDR3 comprises 18 residues. Germline V lookup: CDR1 MNHEY, CDR2 SMNVEV (reference sequence). Losses at the gene ends were 7 bases for V and 0 bases for J; bases not matched to a gene: 7. Here the CDR3 reads CASTPGLAGGISTDTQYF. The CDR3 region has the DNA TGTGCCAGCACCCCGGGACTAGCGGGGGGGATTAGCACAGATACGCAGTATTTT.

The genes are TRBV3-1 (or the pseudogene TRBV3-2) and TRBJ2-1, with D possibly matching TRBD2 (5 bases). CDR1 LGHDT and CDR2 YNNKEL come from the germline V gene (reference sequence). Trimming shortened V by 3 bases and J by 0 bases, and 9 bases separated the two germline ends. The CDR3 totals 15 residues. The CDR3, as DNA: TGTGCCAGCAGCCATATAGGGAGCTCCTACAATGAGCAGTTCTTC. Amino acids: CASSHIGSSYNEQFF.

The V and J genes are TRBV7-9 and TRBJ1-1; D not resolved. V was shortened by 0 bases and J by 3 bases, with 8 bases between the two germline ends. The germline V gene encodes CDR1 SEHNR and CDR2 FQNEAQ (reference sequence). CDR3 size: 14 residues. The CDR3 sequence is CASSLALGDTEAFF. CDR3 nucleotide sequence: TGTGCCAGCAGCTTAGCGTTGGGAGACACTGAAGCTTTCTTT.

With respect to this clone: The sample holds other DNA sequences that translate to the same CDR3. The V and J genes are TRBV5-4 and TRBJ1-2; D gene ambiguous. V shed 1 base and J shed 4 bases, with 5 bases lying between them. The germline CDR1 and CDR2 sequences are SGHNT and YYREEE (reference sequence). The CDR3 loop spans 12 amino acids. CDR3: CASSLSGYGYTF. The CDR3 DNA sequence: TGTGCCAGCAGCTTGTCAGGCTATGGCTACACCTTC.

The count of this clone is one. The chain employs TRBV5-4 and TRBJ2-2; D perhaps matches TRBD2 (5 bases). The CDR3 has 15 residues. Germline CDR1 SGHNT, CDR2 YYREEE (reference sequence). With 4 bases removed from V and 2 bases from J, the gap between germline ends came to 12 bases. The CDR3 protein is CASSRLGLNTGELFF. The CDR3 DNA follows: TGTGCCAGCAGCCGGCTCGGACTCAACACCGGGGAGCTGTTTTTT. Variable domain in full (rest from reference TRBV5-4 and TRBJ2-2): ETGVTQSPTHLIKTRGQQVTLRCSSQSGHNTVSWYQQALGQGPQFIFQYYREEENGRGNFPPRFSGLQFPNYSSELNVNALELDDSALYLCASSRLGLNTGELFFGEGSRLTVL.

The rearrangement joins TRBV6-1 to TRBJ2-3; 10 bases align to TRBD1. The junction had 7 bases not matched to a gene; V was cut back by 4 bases and J by 3 bases. CDR3 length: 16 residues. Germline assignment: CDR1 MNHNS and CDR2 SASEGT. This CDR3 is CASSARDRGVTDTQYF. In DNA form, the CDR3 reads TGTGCCAGCAGTGCCCGGGACAGGGGCGTAACAGATACGCAGTATTTT.

The gene calls are TRBV6-4 and TRBJ2-2, with 7 bases identical to TRBD1. Germline-derived CDR1 and CDR2 are MRHNA and SNTAGT. CDR3 size: 14 residues. V was pared by 5 bases and J by 6 bases, with 6 bases of the junction left unmatched. The CDR3 loop is CASSRDRPSGELFF. The CDR3, as DNA: TGTGCCAGCAGTAGGGACAGACCGTCCGGGGAGCTGTTTTTT.

The chain uses TRBV7-9 and TRBJ2-1; D remains unclear. Germline V gives CDR1 SEHNR, CDR2 FQNEAQ (reference sequence). V was cut by 1 base and J by 3 bases, with 7 bases left in between. This CDR3 has 14 residues. The CDR3 DNA reads TGTGCCAGCAGCTTAGGGGATATCTACAATGAGCAGTTCTTC. Protein product: CASSLGDIYNEQFF.

CDR3 bases: TGTGCCAGCAGCGGGGGAACCCTCTGGGAGCTGTTTTTT. Encoded protein: CASSGGTLWELFF. This chain uses TRBV6-5 with TRBJ2-2, with D possibly matching TRBD2 (6 bases). Trimming stripped 6 bases from V and 9 bases from J, with 14 bases between. The germline gives CDR1 MNHEY, CDR2 SVGAGI. CDR3 length: 13 amino acids.

The chain is built from TRBV3-1 (or the pseudogene TRBV3-2) and TRBJ2-7; D gene unclear. Germline assignment: CDR1 LGHDT and CDR2 YNNKEL (reference sequence). The CDR3 spans 15 residues. Trimming removed 4 bases at V and 4 bases at J, with 17 bases between. CDR3 sequence: CASSLAPSVGYEQYF. The DNA for the CDR3 is TGTGCCAGCAGCCTCGCCCCTTCCGTCGGGTACGAGCAGTACTTC.

The J gene is TRBJ2-2, the V gene TRBV2; TRBD1 aligns across 7 bases. V dropped 6 bases and J dropped 5; count of bases not matched to a gene: 9. The CDR3 spans 15 residues. Germline-derived CDR1 and CDR2 are SNHLY and FYNNEI. The CDR3 nucleotides read TGTGCCAGCAGGGACCGGACAGGAATTACCGGGGAGCTGTTTTTT. Its translation is CASRDRTGITGELFF.

The chain carries TRBV28 and TRBJ2-1; D is unclear. The CDR3 has 15 amino acids. From germline, CDR1 is MDHEN and CDR2 SYDVKM. Trimming removed 4 bases at V and 0 bases at J, with 10 bases between. CDR3 DNA sequence: TGTGCCAGCAGTTCCCCGGGCCACTCCTACAATGAGCAGTTCTTC. It is translated as CASSSPGHSYNEQFF. Supplemented by reference TRBV28 and TRBJ2-1, the full variable domain reads DVKVTQSSRYLVKRTGEKVFLECVQDMDHENMFWYRQDPGLGLRLIYFSYDVKMKEKGDIPEGYSVSREKKERFSLILESASTNQTSMYLCASSSPGHSYNEQFFGPGTRLTVL.

The chain couples TRBV7-6 to TRBJ2-1, with a weak D call TRBD2 (6 bases). Germline assignment: CDR1 SGHVS and CDR2 FNYEAQ. The CDR3 totals 15 residues. V lost 3 bases and J 2 bases, leaving 11 bases between the germline ends. Here the CDR3 DNA reads TGTGCCAGCAGCTTGAATAGCGGCCCCTACAATGAGCAGTTCTTC. It translates to CASSLNSGPYNEQFF.

This clone was seen only once. J is TRBJ2-7 and V is TRBV11-2; D not resolved. The CDR3 is made up of 14 amino acids. V was trimmed by 4 bases and J by 5 bases, leaving 15 bases between them. Germline values: CDR1 SGHAT, CDR2 FQNNGV. The CDR3 DNA sequence: TGTGCCAGCAGCTACGGCCCTCTACGGGACGAGCAGTACTTC. Protein sequence: CASSYGPLRDEQYF.

This chain joins TRBV13 and TRBJ2-7, with D possibly being TRBD1 (6 bases). CDR1 is PRHDT, CDR2 FYEKMQ, per germline (reference sequence). Trimming shortened V by 2 bases and J by 3 bases, and 8 bases separated the two germline ends. The CDR3 consists of 13 residues. CDR3: CASSLSRGYEQYF. The CDR3 DNA sequence: TGTGCCAGCAGCTTATCCAGGGGCTACGAGCAGTACTTC.

The genes are TRBV6-6 and TRBJ1-5, with TRBD1 as a possible D gene (5 bases). Germline V lookup: CDR1 MNHNY, CDR2 SVGAGI (reference sequence). V lost 5 bases and J lost 1, with 15 bases in between. CDR3 length: 16 residues. CDR3 amino acids: CASSRSPRDSNQPQHF. In DNA form, the CDR3 reads TGTGCCAGCAGTCGATCACCCCGGGACAGCAATCAGCCCCAGCATTTT.

The table lists this clone with a few counts. The chain has TRBV5-4 and TRBJ1-2, with 9 bases matching TRBD1. J lost 6 bases, V lost 3 bases, and 3 bases had no gene match. Germline V lookup: CDR1 SGHNT, CDR2 YYREEE (reference sequence). The CDR3 has 13 residues. The CDR3 coding sequence is TGTGCCAGCAGCTCGCGGACAGGGGATGGCTACACCTTC. Protein sequence: CASSSRTGDGYTF.

V usage is TRBV30 and J usage is TRBJ2-5, with D possibly matching TRBD2 (6 bases). The CDR3 spans 13 residues. Germline loops: CDR1 GTSNPN, CDR2 SVGIG (reference sequence). Trimming shortened V by 7 bases and J by 2 bases, and 14 bases separated the two germline ends. CDR3 sequence (DNA): TGTGCCTCCCGGGGGTCGGTACAAGAGACCCAGTACTTC. Translating gives CASRGSVQETQYF.

The count of this clone is one. This chain uses TRBV6-5 with TRBJ2-7, with 10 positions matching TRBD2. The V gene's germline CDR1 is MNHEY and CDR2 SVGAGI. The junction had 9 bases not matched to a gene; V was cut back by 7 bases and J by 3 bases. The CDR3 sequence is 15 residues long. The CDR3 loop reads CASNPTSGAIYEQYF. The DNA for the CDR3 is TGTGCCAGCAACCCAACTAGCGGGGCCATCTACGAGCAGTACTTC.